One sample yielded the 23 T cell receptor beta chains listed below, sequenced in a study of neoadjuvant anti-PD-1 for oral cavity cancer. Some clones are missing from TCRdb's copy, which holds only in-frame ones; the method was immunoSEQ multiplex PCR. Of about 81,000 clones listed, under 90% are singletons. The starting material was PBMCs, obtained before nivolumab (anti-PD-1) treatment. The receptors originated from a person between 35 and 79 years old with oral cavity squamous cell carcinoma.

This chain links TRBV5-4 with TRBJ1-2; the D is unclear. CDR1 is SGHNT and CDR2 is YYREEE in the germline V gene (reference sequence). The CDR3 contains 14 residues. The V gene lost 0 bases and the J gene lost 1 base, with 7 bases spanning the gap. The CDR3 region is CASSLGQLNYGYTF. CDR3 bases: TGTGCCAGCAGCTTGGGGCAGCTTAACTATGGCTACACCTTC.

The chain combines TRBV2 with TRBJ2-1, with 7 bases that match TRBD1. CDR1 is SNHLY, CDR2 FYNNEI, per germline. There are 15 residues in the CDR3. The ends lost 5 bases at V and 7 bases at J; junction bases unmatched: 11. The CDR3 DNA follows: TGTGCCAGCAGTCACGTTAACAGGGGTTGGAATGAGCAGTTCTTC. Translating it yields CASSHVNRGWNEQFF.

V is TRBV4-2 and J is TRBJ2-1; no firm D call. Germline V gene lookup returns CDR1 LGHNA and CDR2 YNFKEQ. This CDR3 comprises 11 residues. The V and J ends lost 2 bases and 4 bases respectively, with 0 bases between them. This CDR3 is CASSQYNEQFF. The CDR3 DNA reads TGTGCCAGCAGCCAATACAATGAGCAGTTCTTC.

The chain employs TRBV19 and TRBJ1-4; D unclear. This CDR3 region has 16 residues. Germline CDR1 and CDR2: LNHDA and SQIVND (reference sequence). The V end lost 5 bases, the J end lost 5 bases, and 18 bases lay between the germline ends. CDR3 sequence reads: CASSFGYRGPNEKLFF. The CDR3 DNA reads TGTGCCAGTAGTTTTGGGTACCGCGGGCCGAATGAAAAACTGTTTTTT. Full variable domain (remainder filled in from reference TRBV19 and TRBJ1-4): DGGITQSPKYLFRKEGQNVTLSCEQNLNHDAMYWYRQDPGQGLRLIYYSQIVNDFQKGDIAEGYSVSREKKESFPLTVTSAQKNPTAFYLCASSFGYRGPNEKLFFGSGTQLSVL.

Turning to this clone: The identical CDR3 is also encoded by other nucleotide sequences in the sample. The chain recombines TRBV6-1 with TRBJ1-1; D is unclear. Trimming removed 2 bases at V and 1 base at J, with 5 bases between. The germline gives CDR1 MNHNS, CDR2 SASEGT. This CDR3 comprises 13 residues. This CDR3 is CASSEIRNTEAFF. The CDR3 DNA reads as TGTGCCAGCAGTGAAATCAGGAACACTGAAGCTTTCTTT.

V usage is TRBV4-1 and J usage is TRBJ2-7, with TRBD2 matching 13 bases. Trimming at V came to 0 bases and at J to 2 bases, leaving 10 bases not matched to a gene. The CDR3 spans 19 residues. Germline V gene lookup returns CDR1 MGHRA and CDR2 YSYEKL. The CDR3 nucleotides read TGCGCCAGCAGCCAAGATCCCGGGACTAGCGGGACGTCGGCCTACGAGCAGTACTTC. It translates to CASSQDPGTSGTSAYEQYF.

V is TRBV30 and J is TRBJ1-4, with D maybe TRBD1 (5 bases). The germline V gene has CDR1 GTSNPN and CDR2 SVGIG (reference sequence). The CDR3 has 15 amino acids. V was clipped by 0 bases and J by 2 bases, with 10 bases between them. CDR3 bases: TGTGCCTGGAGTGTGAAAGGGGAGACTAATGAAAAACTGTTTTTT. This gives the protein CAWSVKGETNEKLFF.

The rearrangement joins TRBV6-5 to TRBJ2-7; D not resolved. This CDR3 has 11 amino acids. Germline V gives CDR1 MNHEY, CDR2 SVGAGI. Trimming shortened V by 6 bases and J by 3 bases, and 6 bases separated the two germline ends. The CDR3 sequence is CASRSLYEQYF. CDR3 DNA sequence: TGTGCCAGCAGATCACTCTACGAGCAGTACTTC.

V gene TRBV27 combines with J gene TRBJ1-1, with unresolved D. The CDR3 runs to 17 residues. Per germline, CDR1 MNHEY and CDR2 SMNVEV (reference sequence). Trimming pared 0 bases from V and 2 bases from J, leaving 16 bases between. CDR3 sequence reads: CASSLSLYGSLNTEAFF. For the CDR3, the DNA is TGTGCCAGCAGTTTATCCCTTTATGGGTCCTTAAACACTGAAGCTTTCTTT.

V gene TRBV6-1 combines with J gene TRBJ2-2; the D gene is possibly TRBD1 (5 bases). CDR1 is MNHNS, CDR2 SASEGT, per germline. The CDR3 sequence is 14 residues long. V was clipped by 4 bases and J by 3 bases, with 9 bases between them. This CDR3 reads CASSALQDTGELFF. Written as DNA, the CDR3 is TGTGCCAGCAGTGCATTACAGGACACCGGGGAGCTGTTTTTT.

This chain joins TRBV11-2 and TRBJ2-7, with D possibly TRBD1 on 6 matching bases. V lost 1 base, J lost 1 base, and 14 bases lay in between. Germline V gene data show CDR1 as SGHAT and CDR2 as FQNNGV. The CDR3 covers 16 residues. The CDR3 DNA follows: TGTGCCAGCAGCTTAGGGGGGCCGGGACCTTCCTACGAGCAGTACTTC. It translates to CASSLGGPGPSYEQYF.

For the CDR3, the DNA is TGTGCCTGGAGTGTTGCTCGAGGCTACACCTTC. It is translated as CAWSVARGYTF. The chain joins TRBV30 to TRBJ1-2; the D is unclear. Trimming left V 0 bases short and J 8 bases short, with 7 bases between. Germline CDR1 GTSNPN, CDR2 SVGIG (reference sequence). There are 11 residues in the CDR3. Full variable domain (outside the CDR3, taken from reference TRBV30 and TRBJ1-2): SQTIHQWPATLVQPVGSPLSLECTVEGTSNPNLYWYRQAAGRGLQLLFYSVGIGQISSEVPQNLSASRPQDRQFILSSKKLLLSDSGFYLCAWSVARGYTFGSGTRLTVV.

The chain uses TRBV6-1 and TRBJ1-2; TRBD1 is a possible D gene (6 bases). The length of the CDR3 is 14 residues. Germline V lookup: CDR1 MNHNS, CDR2 SASEGT. Trimming took 7 bases from V and 4 from J, leaving 16 bases between them. The DNA of the CDR3 is TGTGCCAGCACCCTCCACAGGGACGGCTATGGCTACACCTTC. Translating gives CASTLHRDGYGYTF.

The genes are TRBV6-1 and TRBJ2-5; possible D gene TRBD2, 7 bases. The CDR3 is 13 residues long. The V end was cut by 7 bases, the J end by 5 bases, with 14 bases between. Germline V CDR1 and CDR2: MNHNS, SASEGT. The chain's CDR3 is CASNGGRRETQYF. CDR3 in DNA: TGTGCCAGCAACGGGGGGCGCAGGGAGACCCAGTACTTC.

Concerning this clone itself: At one boundary the junction diverges from the germline segment, which might be a read error. The chain joins TRBV15 to TRBJ2-3; perhaps TRBD2 as D (5 bases). This CDR3 is 12 amino acids long. Germline CDR1 LNHNV, CDR2 YYDKDF (reference sequence). In nucleotides, the CDR3 is TGTGCCACCAGGGAGGCTTCAGATACACAGTATTTT. It codes for CATREASDTQYF.

The chain uses TRBV9 and TRBJ2-5, with 12 nucleotides matching TRBD2. The CDR3 has 16 residues. V lost 4 bases to trimming and J lost 5 bases; unmatched junction nucleotides: 9. CDR1 is SGDLS and CDR2 is YYNGEE in the germline V gene. CDR3 DNA sequence: TGTGCCAGCAGCCCCGGACTAGCGGGATTGCGGGAGACCCAGTACTTC. It encodes CASSPGLAGLRETQYF.

The chain combines TRBV11-3 with TRBJ2-2, with a weak D call TRBD2 (5 bases). Germline lookup yields CDR1 SGHNT and CDR2 YENEEA. V lost 1 base and J 2 bases, leaving 17 bases between the germline ends. The CDR3 loop spans 18 amino acids. The CDR3 region has the DNA TGTGCCAGCAGCTTAGCGCCCGGGCGGGCAAGCAACACCGGGGAGCTGTTTTTT. This translates into CASSLAPGRASNTGELFF.

The genes are TRBV7-2 and TRBJ2-7; 8 bases match TRBD2. Germline V gene data show CDR1 as SGHTA and CDR2 as FQGNSA. Germline trimming cut 3 bases from V and 2 bases from J; bases unmatched to any gene: 6. CDR3 length: 15 residues. CDR3 nucleotides: TGTGCCAGCAGCTTTGTTAGCGGGAAAGCCTACGAGCAGTACTTC. It is translated as CASSFVSGKAYEQYF.

This chain uses TRBV9 with TRBJ1-3; 10 positions agree with TRBD1. Germline loops: CDR1 SGDLS, CDR2 YYNGEE. This CDR3 spans 16 amino acids. Trimming removed 1 base from V and 3 bases from J; junction bases left unmatched: 4. CDR3 in amino acids: CASSVTGQGNGNTIYF. CDR3 nucleotides: TGTGCCAGCAGCGTAACGGGACAGGGGAATGGAAACACCATATATTTT.

The CDR3 DNA is TGCGCCAGCAGCGTGGGGACTAGCGGAGTCTACGAGCAGTACTTC. This codes for CASSVGTSGVYEQYF. The chain joins TRBV5-1 to TRBJ2-7; the match to TRBD2 covers 11 bases. Unmatched junction bases numbered 6, after V lost 4 bases and J lost 3 bases. The CDR3 has 15 amino acids. The V gene's germline CDR1 is SGHRS and CDR2 YFSETQ.

The chain links TRBV2 to TRBJ2-2, with D unclear. Germline assignment: CDR1 SNHLY and CDR2 FYNNEI. The CDR3 covers 15 residues. V lost 6 bases and J lost 5, with 16 bases in between. The CDR3 coding sequence is TGTGCCAGCAGATCGACCTCGGCCCCGACCGGGGAGCTGTTTTTT. It codes for CASRSTSAPTGELFF.

V is TRBV5-8 and J is TRBJ1-3, with D possibly being TRBD1 (6 bases). CDR3 length: 16 amino acids. Trimming left V 4 bases short and J 0 bases short, with 14 bases between. Germline values: CDR1 SGHTS, CDR2 YDEGEE. The CDR3, as DNA: TGTGCCAGCAGCGCGTACCACAGGGCCTCTGGAAACACCATATATTTT. Its translation: CASSAYHRASGNTIYF.

J is TRBJ1-1 and V is TRBV29-1; D not resolved. The CDR3 consists of 11 residues. Germline loops: CDR1 SQVTM, CDR2 ANQGSEA. V lost 7 bases and J 5 bases, leaving 11 bases between the germline ends. The DNA for the CDR3 is TGCAGCGCCGTACCTCGGACTGAAGCTTTCTTT. It is translated as CSAVPRTEAFF.